Listed here are 9 T cell receptor beta chains from one sample, sequenced in a study of blood T cells in healthy people across ages. A second PCR of about 6 to 11 cycles used a sample-barcoded 5' primer and a J-beta primer mix. TCRdb called the 5' RACE reads again in MiXCR, with one record for every CDR3 protein. Of about 1.4 million distinct CDR3 sequences listed, approximately 60% are singletons. The sequencing input was blood. The receptors derive from a man between 18 and 35 years old in good health.

The count of this clonotype is one. The chain couples TRBV6-5 to TRBJ2-7; D is uncertain. The V and J ends lost 0 bases and 2 bases respectively, with 14 bases between them. The CDR3 totals 16 residues. Germline V gene data show CDR1 as MNHEY and CDR2 as SVGAGI. The CDR3 is CASSYSNVGTAYEQYF. In nucleotides, the CDR3 is TGTGCCAGCAGTTACTCGAACGTGGGTACGGCCTACGAGCAGTACTTC.

CDR3 DNA: TGTGCCAGCAGCTTAGACCCCCTGACCTACGAGCAGTACTTC. This translates into CASSLDPLTYEQYF. The chain employs TRBV7-6 and TRBJ2-7; no reliable D call. The V end was cut by 1 base, the J end by 2 bases, with 9 bases between. CDR1 SGHVS and CDR2 FNYEAQ come from the germline V gene. CDR3 size: 14 residues.

This clonotype occurred once. This rearrangement joins TRBV7-2 to TRBJ1-6; 7 bases line up with TRBD1. CDR1 and CDR2 (germline): SGHTA, FQGNSA. The junction had 6 bases not matched to a gene; V was cut back by 3 bases and J by 7 bases. This CDR3 is built from 15 residues. CDR3 nucleotides: TGTGCCAGCAGCTTCAGACAGGGCGGCAATTCACCCCTCCACTTT. Amino acid sequence: CASSFRQGGNSPLHF.

The chain is built from TRBV4-3 and TRBJ2-4; D may be TRBD1 (6 bases). CDR3 size: 18 residues. The V and J ends lost 3 bases and 0 bases respectively, with 18 bases between them. Germline V CDR1 and CDR2: LGHNA, YSLEER. CDR3 coding DNA: TGCGCCAGCAGCCAGGAAGCAGGGGTAAACATAGCCAAAAACATTCAGTACTTC. Translating it yields CASSQEAGVNIAKNIQYF.

The chain links TRBV20-1 to TRBJ2-1; tentative D call: TRBD2 (5 bases). Trimming removed 5 bases at V and 0 bases at J, with 17 bases between. Germline assignment: CDR1 DFQATT and CDR2 SNEGSKA (reference sequence). The CDR3 has 16 residues. The CDR3 coding sequence is TGCAGTGCTGGACCCCCCGCGGGTAGCTCCTACAATGAGCAGTTCTTC. Translation gives CSAGPPAGSSYNEQFF.

This clonotype occurred a few times. This sequence joins TRBV6-2 or TRBV6-3 and TRBJ1-1; D is ambiguous. The germline V gene has CDR1 MNHEY and CDR2 SVGEGT. The CDR3 runs to 15 residues. Deletions cut 10 bases from V and 5 bases from J, with 23 bases between. The CDR3 nucleotides are TGTGCCACCAACGGATTGGGCGCCCTGGGGACTGAAGCTTTCTTT. Amino acids: CATNGLGALGTEAFF.

The chain recombines TRBV15 with TRBJ1-1; 9 nucleotides agree with TRBD1. The V segment lost 4 bases and the J segment 11 bases; nucleotides outside the gene matches: 5. CDR1 is LNHNV and CDR2 is YYDKDF in the germline V gene (reference sequence). CDR3 length: 12 residues. The CDR3 DNA reads as TGTGCCACCAGCAACAGGGGGCTGTGGGCTTTCTTT. The encoded protein is CATSNRGLWAFF. Complete variable domain (other parts from reference TRBV15 and TRBJ1-1): DAMVIQNPRYQVTQFGKPVTLSCSQTLNHNVMYWYQQKSSQAPKLLFHYYDKDFNNEADTPDNFQSRRPNTSFCFLDIRSPGLGDTAMYLCATSNRGLWAFFGQGTRLTVV.

V gene TRBV11-3 combines with J gene TRBJ2-2; no clear D. Between the trimmed V and J ends, which lost 5 bases and 5 bases, there was a span of 9 bases. The CDR3 is 13 residues long. Germline-derived CDR1 and CDR2 are SGHNT and YENEEA. CDR3 sequence (DNA): TGTGCCAGCAGCACGCCCAGAACCGGGGAGCTGTTTTTT. Translated, it gives CASSTPRTGELFF.

The table lists this clonotype with a few counts. The gene calls are TRBV7-8 and TRBJ2-7, with D unclear. Germline V CDR1 and CDR2: SGHVS, FQNEAQ. CDR3 length equals 15 residues. Trimming took off 2 bases at V and 2 bases at J, with 13 bases between the two ends. CDR3 DNA sequence: TGTGCCAGCAGCTTAATCCCCGAGGAACCCTACGAGCAGTACTTC. This sequence encodes CASSLIPEEPYEQYF.